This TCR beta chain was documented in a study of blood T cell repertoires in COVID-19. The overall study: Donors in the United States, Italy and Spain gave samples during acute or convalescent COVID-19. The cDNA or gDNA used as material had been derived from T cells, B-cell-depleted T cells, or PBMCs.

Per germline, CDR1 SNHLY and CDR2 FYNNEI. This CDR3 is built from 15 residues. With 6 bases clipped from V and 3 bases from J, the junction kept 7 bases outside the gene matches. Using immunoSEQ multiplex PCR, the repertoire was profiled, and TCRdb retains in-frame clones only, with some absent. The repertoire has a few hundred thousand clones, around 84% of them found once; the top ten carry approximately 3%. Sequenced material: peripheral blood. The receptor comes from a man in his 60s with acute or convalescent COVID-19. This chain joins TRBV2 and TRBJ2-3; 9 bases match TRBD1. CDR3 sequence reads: CASRRQGVVTDTQYF. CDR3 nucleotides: TGTGCCAGCAGGAGACAGGGGGTTGTGACAGATACGCAGTATTTT.